One and the same sample provided the 15 T cell receptor beta chains below, sequenced in a study of T-cell memory formation after mild COVID-19. From the 5' RACE reads, TCRdb called clonotypes with MiXCR, one entry per CDR3 protein. The sample shows fewer than 450,000 distinct CDR3 sequences, more than 20% of them seen only once. Input material: PBMCs or a T cell subset sorted from them (not recorded which). Receptor source: an adult woman who had mild COVID-19 (a few samples of this study predate the infection). Cell type and time point are not known.

This clonotype was detected only a few times. This sequence joins TRBV7-2 and TRBJ2-4; D unresolved. Per germline, CDR1 SGHTA and CDR2 FQGNSA. The CDR3 loop spans 14 amino acids. V was clipped by 3 bases and J by 0 bases, with 6 bases between them. The CDR3 DNA sequence: TGTGCCAGCAGCTTCACCGTAGCCAAAAACATTCAGTACTTC. This gives the protein CASSFTVAKNIQYF. Combining the CDR3 with reference TRBV7-2 and TRBJ2-4 gives the whole variable domain GAGVSQSPSNKVTEKGKDVELRCDPISGHTALYWYRQSLGQGLEFLIYFQGNSAPDKSGLPSDRFSAERTGGSVSTLTIQRTQQEDSAVYLCASSFTVAKNIQYFGAGTRLSVL.

V is TRBV2 and J is TRBJ2-5; D might be TRBD2 (7 bases). Germline CDR1 SNHLY, CDR2 FYNNEI. The V and J ends lost 3 bases and 4 bases respectively, with 15 bases between them. This CDR3 region has 15 residues. CDR3 nucleotide sequence: TGTGCCAGCAGTGAGAGGGGGGGTCGTGGAGAGACCCAGTACTTC. Its protein product is CASSERGGRGETQYF.

Only a few counts were recorded for this clonotype. The chain recombines TRBV11-2 with TRBJ1-1, with TRBD1 matching 7 bases. Losses at the gene ends were 5 bases for V and 4 bases for J; bases not matched to a gene: 7. The germline gives CDR1 SGHAT, CDR2 FQNNGV. The CDR3 is 14 amino acids. The CDR3 loop is CASSHQGGGTEAFF. CDR3 nucleotide sequence: TGTGCCAGCAGCCATCAGGGGGGGGGCACTGAAGCTTTCTTT.

The table lists this clonotype with a few counts. J is TRBJ2-1 and V is TRBV20-1; D is unresolved. V lost 6 bases and J 9 bases, leaving 18 bases between the germline ends. This CDR3 is 13 amino acids long. Germline V gene sequence: CDR1 DFQATT, CDR2 SNEGSKA (reference sequence). CDR3: CSARSPRSTEQFF. The CDR3 nucleotides read TGCAGTGCACGGTCTCCTAGATCCACTGAGCAGTTCTTC.

This clonotype was counted a few times. This chain uses TRBV7-9 with TRBJ1-6, with TRBD1 identical over 7 bases. The V and J ends lost 5 bases and 7 bases, in that order; junction bases with no gene match: 5. Per germline, CDR1 SEHNR and CDR2 FQNEAQ (reference sequence). The CDR3 consists of 14 residues. The CDR3 region is CASSPGTVNSPLHF. In nucleotides, the CDR3 is TGTGCCAGCAGCCCCGGGACAGTGAATTCACCCCTCCACTTT.

This clonotype was seen a few times. The chain carries TRBV29-1 and TRBJ2-3; TRBD1 matches 7 bases. CDR1 SQVTM and CDR2 ANQGSEA come from the germline V gene. This CDR3 comprises 13 residues. The J segment lost 4 bases and the V segment lost 2 bases, leaving 3 bases of the junction unmatched. CDR3 region: CSVERQGSDTQYF. Here the CDR3 DNA reads TGCAGCGTTGAAAGACAGGGTTCAGATACGCAGTATTTT.

This rearrangement joins TRBV20-1 to TRBJ2-1; perhaps TRBD1 as D (6 bases). Trimming removed 2 bases at V and 0 bases at J, with 14 bases between. Germline assignment: CDR1 DFQATT and CDR2 SNEGSKA (reference sequence). CDR3 length: 16 residues. The DNA of the CDR3 is TGCAGTGCTAGATCCGACAGGTACCTCTCCTACAATGAGCAGTTCTTC. Translating gives CSARSDRYLSYNEQFF.

Only a few counts were recorded for this clonotype. The V gene is TRBV2, the J gene TRBJ1-2; 10 positions agree with TRBD1. V was pared by 5 bases and J by 4 bases, with 7 bases of the junction left unmatched. The CDR3 runs 15 residues. Per the germline V gene, CDR1 is SNHLY and CDR2 is FYNNEI. CDR3 coding DNA: TGTGCCAGCAGTCCCCGACAGGGGGCAGGCTATGGCTACACCTTC. It yields the protein CASSPRQGAGYGYTF.

This clonotype was picked up a small number of times. The V gene is TRBV7-8, the J gene TRBJ1-1; TRBD1 aligns across 7 bases. V was pared by 0 bases and J by 4 bases, with 8 bases of the junction left unmatched. The germline V gene has CDR1 SGHVS and CDR2 FQNEAQ. There are 16 residues in the CDR3. CDR3 bases: TGTGCCAGCAGCTTAGCGACGACAGGGCTGATCACTGAAGCTTTCTTT. Translation: CASSLATTGLITEAFF.

The chain employs TRBV7-9 and TRBJ2-2; D is unresolved. This CDR3 region has 13 residues. V dropped 5 bases and J dropped 5 bases, with 9 bases sitting between them. Germline V lookup: CDR1 SEHNR, CDR2 FQNEAQ (reference sequence). The CDR3, as DNA: TGTGCCAGCAGCCCAGAAGGTACCGGGGAGCTGTTTTTT. It is translated as CASSPEGTGELFF.

V gene TRBV6-5 combines with J gene TRBJ2-1; perhaps TRBD2 as D (5 bases). The CDR3 is made up of 16 amino acids. Per the germline V gene, CDR1 is MNHEY and CDR2 is SVGAGI. The ends were cut back, 5 bases at V and 0 bases at J, with 14 bases in the middle. CDR3 in amino acids: CASSTPGRSSYNEQFF. The CDR3 bases are TGTGCCAGCAGTACCCCGGGAAGGAGCTCCTACAATGAGCAGTTCTTC.

The rearrangement joins TRBV19 to TRBJ1-5; the D gene is possibly TRBD1 (5 bases). With 4 bases removed from V and 4 bases from J, the gap between germline ends came to 17 bases. The CDR3 runs 16 residues. Per germline, CDR1 LNHDA and CDR2 SQIVND (reference sequence). CDR3 bases: TGTGCCAGTAGTACCCACGGACTGGGGGTTAATCAGCCCCAGCATTTT. It encodes CASSTHGLGVNQPQHF.

This sequence joins TRBV7-9 and TRBJ2-5; no clear D. The CDR3 contains 14 residues. Trimming shortened V by 1 base and J by 5 bases, and 11 bases separated the two germline ends. Germline V gives CDR1 SEHNR, CDR2 FQNEAQ (reference sequence). The CDR3 DNA reads TGTGCCAGCAGCTTAGGAGAGAGTTGGGAGACCCAGTACTTC. Protein product: CASSLGESWETQYF.

J is TRBJ2-7 and V is TRBV12-3 or TRBV12-4; D gene unclear. The CDR3 runs to 12 residues. Trimming took off 6 bases at V and 5 bases at J, with 11 bases between the two ends. The CDR3 bases are TGTGCCAGCAGCCCAATTAGAGACGAGCAGTACTTC. Translated: CASSPIRDEQYF.

V usage is TRBV12-3 or TRBV12-4 and J usage is TRBJ2-1; TRBD2 matches at 12 bases. Trimming took 1 base from V and 7 from J; bases not matched to a gene: 2. The CDR3 has 15 amino acids. This chain's CDR3 is CASSLGTSGMNEQFF. The CDR3 DNA reads TGTGCCAGCAGTTTAGGGACTAGCGGGATGAATGAGCAGTTCTTC.